The entry below describes one T cell receptor (beta chain). Antigen: not known. These data are taken from a study of vaccination and CD4 T cells after COVID-19. Sequenced with the Oncomine TCR Beta short-read assay was DNA taken from cultured CD4+ T cells. TCRdb redid the calling of the PCR reads with MiXCR, one entry per CDR3 protein. The repertoire includes 8,000 to 10,000 distinct CDR3 sequences, more than 25% of them detected once, and around 39% sits in the top ten. Treatment meaning: approximately 9-day PBMC culture with coronavirus spike peptide pools or control peptides (ViraFEST assay). These CD4+ T cells came from an unexposed donor, sampled before the COVID-19 pandemic (2011-2018). CDR1 is SGHRS, CDR2 YFSETQ, per germline. Trimming took 7 bases from V and 7 from J, leaving 14 bases between them. The CDR3 is 12 amino acids.

The rearrangement uses TRBV5-1 and TRBJ1-1; D not resolved. Source material: CD4+ T cells from blood, cultured in vitro. The sequence was obtained from a human donor in good health. The CDR3: CASLDGLGEAFF. CDR3 in DNA: TGCGCCAGCCTGGACGGGTTGGGTGAAGCTTTCTTT.